Listed below are T cell receptor beta chains from one sample, sequenced in a study of beta chain features in type 1 diabetes. TCRdb's table, derived via immunoSEQ multiplex PCR, lists solely in-frame clones and lacks some. The repertoire holds fewer than 400,000 clones, roughly 8% seen once, with 0.44% in the top ten. The specimen sequenced was central memory CD4+ T cells from blood. These receptors all come from a woman aged 18 to 35 in good health. The CDR3 runs from the conserved cysteine through the conserved F or W. The D gene is left open where the match is weak. Part of the rows lack a size; the others show once, few, many or a class for expanded clones.

abundance | j_gene | d_gene | len | v_gene | CDR3aa | CDR3nt
many | TRBJ2-2 | TRBD1 | 15 | TRBV5-4 | CASSNDRVSTGELFF | TGTGCCAGCAGCAATGACAGGGTGTCCACCGGGGAGCTGTTTTTT
NA | TRBJ2-7 | TRBD1 | 15 | TRBV6-5 | CASSLRDRGIYEQYF | TGTGCCAGCAGCCTCCGGGACAGGGGAATTTACGAGCAGTACTTC
few | TRBJ2-7 | NA | 14 | TRBV15 | CATSRVGGRYEQYF | TGTGCCACCAGCAGGGTCGGGGGGCGGTACGAGCAGTACTTC
few | TRBJ2-3 | NA | 15 | TRBV5-1 | CASRPEGRSTDTQYF | TGCGCCAGCAGGCCGGAGGGCCGAAGCACAGATACGCAGTATTTT
once | TRBJ2-4 | NA | 11 | TRBV20-1 | CSATTGLSPRF | TGCAGTGCTACTACGGGACTCTCCCCCCGCTTC
NA | TRBJ1-5 | NA | 12 | TRBV19 | CASSIDPQPQHF | TGTGCCAGTAGTATAGATCCTCAGCCCCAGCATTTT
NA | TRBJ1-5 | NA | 13 | TRBV5-8 | CASGLGENQPQHF | TGTGCCAGCGGACTGGGGGAAAATCAGCCCCAGCATTTT
NA | TRBJ2-7 | NA | 12 | TRBV7-2 | CASSHHSSEQYF | TGTGCCAGCAGCCACCACTCATCAGAGCAGTACTTC
few | TRBJ2-3 | NA | 14 | TRBV7-8 | CASSLYPGTDTQYF | TGTGCCAGCAGCCTGTACCCCGGCACAGATACGCAGTATTTT
few | TRBJ2-7 | NA | 15 | TRBV11-2 | CASTPRRGSSYEQYF | TGTGCCAGCACCCCTCGGAGGGGTAGCTCCTACGAGCAGTACTTC
few | TRBJ1-2 | TRBD1 | 16 | TRBV5-6 | CASRFPGQGALDSDTF | TGTGCCAGCAGGTTCCCGGGACAGGGGGCATTGGATAGCGACACCTTC
few | TRBJ2-1 | NA | 14 | TRBV7-3 | CASSPQPGTNEQFF | TGTGCCAGCAGCCCCCAGCCGGGCACCAATGAGCAGTTCTTC
few | TRBJ2-7 | TRBD2 | 14 | TRBV7-9 | CASSSSGRIGEQYF | TGTGCCAGCAGCTCAAGCGGGAGGATAGGCGAGCAGTACTTC
many | TRBJ1-1 | NA | 14 | TRBV2 | CASSPLGGYSEAFF | TGTGCCAGCAGTCCCCTCGGGGGATACTCTGAAGCTTTCTTT
few | TRBJ1-1 | NA | 14 | TRBV7-9 | CASSFHPRDTEAFF | TGTGCCAGCAGCTTTCACCCGAGGGACACTGAAGCTTTCTTT
NA | TRBJ2-5 | NA | 13 | TRBV28 | CASTPIGPKTQYF | TGTGCCAGCACTCCCATTGGCCCGAAGACCCAGTACTTC
few | TRBJ2-7 | TRBD2 | 14 | TRBV18 | CASSPLAGSLGQYF | TGTGCCAGCTCACCACTAGCGGGTTCTCTCGGGCAGTACTTC
few | TRBJ1-2 | TRBD1 | 15 | TRBV18 | CASSPFGTEPYGYTF | TGTGCCAGCTCACCTTTCGGGACAGAGCCCTATGGCTACACCTTC
few | TRBJ2-5 | NA | 14 | TRBV10-3 | CAISESRGAETQYF | TGTGCCATCAGTGAGTCGAGAGGGGCAGAGACCCAGTACTTC
NA | TRBJ2-3 | NA | 14 | TRBV6-1 | CASSESTHTDTQYF | TGTGCCAGCAGTGAATCAACTCACACAGATACGCAGTATTTT
few | TRBJ2-3 | NA | 17 | TRBV10-3 | CAISDQDREGLRNTQYF | TGTGCCATCAGTGACCAGGACAGGGAGGGTTTGAGAAATACGCAGTATTTT
NA | TRBJ2-1 | NA | 16 | TRBV19 | CASSTGTPPSYNEQFF | TGTGCCAGTAGTACGGGGACACCACCTTCCTACAATGAGCAGTTCTTC
few | TRBJ2-7 | TRBD1 | 18 | TRBV15 | CATSREPGTEGDPYEQYF | TGTGCCACCAGCAGGGAACCCGGGACAGAAGGGGATCCCTACGAGCAGTACTTC
NA | TRBJ1-2 | NA | 14 | TRBV15 | CATSRDAAVGGYTF | TGTGCCACCAGCAGAGATGCGGCAGTCGGTGGCTACACCTTC
many | TRBJ2-7 | TRBD1 | 13 | TRBV18 | CASSPQGAKEQYF | TGTGCCAGCTCACCACAGGGGGCGAAAGAGCAGTACTTC
few | TRBJ2-7 | TRBD2 | 14 | TRBV7-9 | CASSRSGRAGEQYF | TGTGCCAGCAGCCGGAGCGGGAGGGCCGGCGAGCAGTACTTC
NA | TRBJ2-3 | NA | 14 | TRBV5-4 | CASSLAQRTDTQYF | TGTGCCAGCAGCTTGGCCCAACGCACAGATACGCAGTATTTT
NA | TRBJ2-1 | TRBD1 | 15 | TRBV10-3 | CAIRPGQGSYNEQFF | TGTGCCATCAGACCGGGACAGGGATCCTACAATGAGCAGTTCTTC
few | TRBJ2-7 | NA | 15 | TRBV4-3 | CASSPFYGVSIEQYF | TGCGCCAGCAGCCCATTTTACGGGGTTAGTATAGAGCAGTACTTC
NA | TRBJ2-1 | TRBD1 | 15 | TRBV7-2 | CASSSGQGTYNEQFF | TGTGCCAGCAGCTCTGGACAGGGCACTTACAATGAGCAGTTCTTC
NA | TRBJ2-3 | TRBD1 | 15 | TRBV7-2 | CASSIRQGHTDTQYF | TGTGCCAGCAGCATACGACAGGGGCACACAGATACGCAGTATTTT
few | TRBJ2-7 | NA | 14 | TRBV7-9 | CASSPRLESYEQYF | TGTGCCAGCAGCCCACGACTAGAATCCTACGAGCAGTACTTC
NA | TRBJ2-7 | TRBD1 | 15 | TRBV28 | CASSPPGQGAGEQYF | TGTGCCAGCAGCCCACCGGGACAGGGGGCTGGCGAGCAGTACTTC
NA | TRBJ2-6 | NA | 15 | TRBV7-2 | CASSLMGAGANVLTF | TGTGCCAGCAGCTTAATGGGGGCTGGGGCCAACGTCCTGACTTTC
NA | TRBJ2-1 | TRBD2 | 17 | TRBV4-2 | CASSQEPGLAGYNEQFF | TGTGCCAGCAGCCAAGAGCCGGGACTAGCGGGATACAATGAGCAGTTCTTC
NA | TRBJ2-2 | NA | 14 | TRBV6-5 | CASSNSALTGELFF | TGTGCCAGCAGTAACAGCGCTCTCACCGGGGAGCTGTTTTTT
few | TRBJ1-2 | NA | 15 | TRBV7-2 | CASSPAAGEPYGYTF | TGTGCCAGCAGCCCGGCCGCAGGGGAGCCCTATGGCTACACCTTC
few | TRBJ1-4 | NA | 13 | TRBV6-1 | CATPGPASGKLFF | TGTGCCACCCCTGGGCCCGCAAGCGGAAAACTGTTTTTT
NA | TRBJ2-5 | TRBD2 | 15 | TRBV6-5 | CASSSLAGAWETQYF | TGTGCCAGCAGTTCACTAGCGGGAGCTTGGGAGACCCAGTACTTC
few | TRBJ2-7 | NA | 14 | TRBV27 | CASSFGTSSYEQYF | TGTGCCAGCAGTTTTGGGACATCATCCTACGAGCAGTACTTC
few | TRBJ1-1 | NA | 16 | TRBV5-1 | CASSLAGTIRNTEAFF | TGCGCCAGCAGCTTGGCGGGGACAATCCGTAACACTGAAGCTTTCTTT
NA | TRBJ2-7 | TRBD1 | 17 | TRBV7-2 | CASSFTGGGTGVGEQYF | TGTGCCAGCAGCTTTACCGGTGGAGGGACAGGGGTCGGGGAGCAGTACTTC
few | TRBJ2-5 | NA | 15 | TRBV7-2 | CASSLAPGRQETQYF | TGTGCCAGCAGCTTAGCTCCTGGGCGCCAAGAGACCCAGTACTTC
few | TRBJ2-1 | NA | 10 | TRBV28 | CASSRYEQFF | TGTGCCAGCAGTCGCTATGAGCAGTTCTTC
NA | TRBJ2-2 | TRBD2 | 14 | TRBV13 | CASRGLAGTGELFF | TGTGCCAGCAGGGGACTAGCGGGCACCGGGGAGCTGTTTTTT
many | TRBJ2-3 | NA | 13 | TRBV5-6 | CASSHPSTDTQYF | TGTGCCAGCAGCCACCCTAGCACAGATACGCAGTATTTT
few | TRBJ1-5 | NA | 14 | TRBV28 | CASRDTREGQPQHF | TGTGCCAGCAGGGACACTAGGGAAGGTCAGCCCCAGCATTTT
few | TRBJ1-3 | NA | 14 | TRBV10-3 | CAISREYRVNTIYF | TGTGCCATCAGCCGAGAGTACAGGGTAAACACCATATATTTT
many | TRBJ1-4 | NA | 15 | TRBV14 | CASTRTSPTNEKLFF | TGTGCCAGCACCAGGACATCACCAACTAATGAAAAACTGTTTTTT
NA | TRBJ1-1 | NA | 16 | TRBV19 | CASSIQGRSRNTEAFF | TGTGCCAGTAGTATTCAGGGACGATCGAGGAACACTGAAGCTTTCTTT
few | TRBJ2-7 | NA | 16 | TRBV28 | CASSEPGAGDRYEQYF | TGTGCCAGCAGTGAGCCCGGGGCAGGGGATCGGTACGAGCAGTACTTC
NA | TRBJ2-7 | NA | 16 | TRBV5-4 | CASSLSGMTLSYEQYF | TGTGCCAGCAGCTTGTCGGGGATGACGTTGTCCTACGAGCAGTACTTC
NA | TRBJ2-5 | NA | 15 | TRBV11-2 | CASSFDRERGETQYF | TGTGCCAGCAGCTTCGATCGGGAGAGGGGAGAGACCCAGTACTTC
few | TRBJ2-1 | TRBD2 | 16 | TRBV5-4 | CASSRLSGITYNEQFF | TGTGCCAGCAGCCGTCTTAGCGGGATCACCTACAATGAGCAGTTCTTC
NA | TRBJ2-7 | NA | 13 | TRBV5-1 | CASGTPSSYEQYF | TGCGCCAGCGGGACTCCGAGCTCCTACGAGCAGTACTTC
many | TRBJ2-2 | TRBD2 | 14 | TRBV25-1 | CASSPLADTGELFF | TGTGCCAGCAGCCCCCTAGCGGACACCGGGGAGCTGTTTTTT